Listed here are 8 T cell receptor beta chains from one sample, sequenced in a study of human T cells and chemical hapten exposure. The time point was: patch test 1, 2 weeks after DPC sensitization. The treatment is: therapeutic diphenylcyclopropenone sensitization with weekly scalp DPC. TCRdb independently ran MiXCR on the RACE reads; one entry per CDR3 protein. Among nearly 80,000 distinct CDR3 sequences listed, 10% were seen once. The sequencing used whole blood, collected in connection with sensitization to the hapten diphenylcyclopropenone (DPC). These receptors all stem from a woman aged 50 to 60 with alopecia areata. Some clones in this sample may be carry-over from other donors' samples.

The chain joins TRBV7-2 to TRBJ2-5; TRBD1 might be the D (5 bases). The CDR3 length is 15 residues. Trimming shortened V by 5 bases and J by 4 bases, and 17 bases separated the two germline ends. Germline loops: CDR1 SGHTA, CDR2 FQGNSA. The CDR3 nucleotides are TGTGCCAGCAGCCTACGACAGAAGGTCGGAGAGACCCAGTACTTC. It is translated as CASSLRQKVGETQYF.

This clonotype was seen only a few times. This rearrangement joins TRBV6-1 to TRBJ1-5, with D unresolved. There are 14 residues in the CDR3. The germline V gene has CDR1 MNHNS and CDR2 SASEGT. Trimming removed 4 bases from V and 3 bases from J, with 10 bases in between. CDR3 nucleotide sequence: TGTGCCAGCAGTGGGCAGGCAGCCAATCAGCCCCAGCATTTT. Translation gives CASSGQAANQPQHF.

This chain joins TRBV3-1 and TRBJ2-2, with 7 bases that match TRBD2. The ends lost 0 bases at V and 2 bases at J; junction bases unmatched: 6. This CDR3 has 17 amino acids. Germline V CDR1 and CDR2: LGHDT, YNNKEL (reference sequence). Written as DNA, the CDR3 is TGTGCCAGCAGCCAAGAAGGCCTAGCGGTCAACACCGGGGAGCTGTTTTTT. Residues: CASSQEGLAVNTGELFF.

In this sample, this clonotype turned up a few times. V and J are TRBV13 and TRBJ2-1, with D possibly TRBD2 on 5 matching bases. Germline V gene data show CDR1 as PRHDT and CDR2 as FYEKMQ (reference sequence). V was trimmed by 5 bases and J by 7 bases, leaving 9 bases between them. The CDR3 extends over 12 amino acids. CDR3 residues: CASSRRGNEQFF. The CDR3 bases are TGTGCCAGCAGCAGAAGAGGGAATGAGCAGTTCTTC. The entire variable domain, with the rest obtained from reference TRBV13 and TRBJ2-1, is as follows: AAGVIQSPRHLIKEKRETATLKCYPIPRHDTVYWYQQGPGQDPQFLISFYEKMQSDKGSIPDRFSAQQFSDYHSELNMSSLELGDSALYFCASSRRGNEQFFGPGTRLTVL.

In this sample, this clonotype turned up many times. The gene calls are TRBV20-1 and TRBJ2-2; 8 bases line up with TRBD2. The CDR3 is 15 amino acids. Germline V gene data show CDR1 as DFQATT and CDR2 as SNEGSKA (reference sequence). After removal of 6 bases from V and 8 bases from J, the junction contained 14 bases not matched to a gene. CDR3 bases: TGCAGTGCCCGCGGGGGGCCCACGAAGGGAGGGGAGCTGTTTTTT. Translation: CSARGGPTKGGELFF.

In this sample, this clonotype turned up many times. The rearrangement uses TRBV20-1 and TRBJ2-7; 9 positions match TRBD2. The CDR3 contains 14 residues. CDR1 DFQATT and CDR2 SNEGSKA come from the germline V gene (reference sequence). Losses at the gene ends were 4 bases for V and 3 bases for J; bases not matched to a gene: 7. CDR3 DNA: TGCAGTGCTAAGTCTCGCGGGAGGGTCTACGAGCAGTACTTC. Protein product: CSAKSRGRVYEQYF.

Worth noting for this clonotype: A much larger clone lies one base from this, so it may be a read error. The J gene is TRBJ2-1, the V gene TRBV11-2; 9 bases fit TRBD2. This CDR3 region has 15 residues. Germline CDR1 is SGHAT and CDR2 is FQNNGV. CDR3 residues: CAGSRLAGSYNEQFF. The CDR3 DNA reads as TGTGCCGGCAGCCGGCTAGCGGGGTCCTACAATGAGCAGTTCTTC.

In this sample, this clonotype turned up many times. This CDR3 is CASSHPGQGFYGYTF. In nucleotides, the CDR3 is TGTGCCAGCAGCCATCCGGGACAGGGGTTCTATGGCTACACCTTC. The chain recombines TRBV11-2 with TRBJ1-2; 10 bases map to TRBD1. Trimming cost V 5 bases and J 4 bases; bases outside gene matches: 7. The CDR3 has 15 residues. Germline V CDR1 and CDR2: SGHAT, FQNNGV.